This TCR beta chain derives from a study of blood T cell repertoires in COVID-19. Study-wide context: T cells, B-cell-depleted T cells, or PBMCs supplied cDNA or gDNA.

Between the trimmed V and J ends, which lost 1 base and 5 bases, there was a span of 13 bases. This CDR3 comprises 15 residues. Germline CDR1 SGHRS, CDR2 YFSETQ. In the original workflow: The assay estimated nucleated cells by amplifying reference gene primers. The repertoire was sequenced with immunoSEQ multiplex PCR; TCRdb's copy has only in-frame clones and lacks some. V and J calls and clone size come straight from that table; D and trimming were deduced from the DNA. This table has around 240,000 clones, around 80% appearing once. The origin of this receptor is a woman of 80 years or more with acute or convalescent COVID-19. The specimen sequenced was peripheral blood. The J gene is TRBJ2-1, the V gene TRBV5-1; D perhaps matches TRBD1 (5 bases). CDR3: CASSLSSKGNNEQFF. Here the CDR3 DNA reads TGCGCCAGCAGCTTGTCGTCGAAGGGGAACAATGAGCAGTTCTTC.